Listed below are T cell receptor beta chains from one sample, sequenced in a study of blood T cells in healthy people across ages. One entry per CDR3 protein, called by TCRdb with MiXCR from the 5' RACE reads. The table shows approximately 360,000 distinct CDR3 sequences, with about 52% occurring only once. What was sequenced was blood. Receptors originate from a man aged 55 to 70 in good health. CDR3s include the opening cysteine and the closing phenylalanine or tryptophan. The D gene is left open where the match is weak. Size tells how often a clone was seen (once, few, many) or the class of an expanded clone, and some rows leave it out.

size: NA; V: TRBV7-8; D: NA; J: TRBJ1-4; DNA: TGTGCCAGCGGAAGGCTGGGCCTATTCGGAGAAAAACTGTTTTTT; CDR3: CASGRLGLFGEKLFF
size: NA; V: TRBV29-1; D: NA; J: TRBJ2-1; DNA: TGCAGCGTTGAGGGGGGGCTCGTCCCCAGCTCCTACAATGAGCAGTTCTTC; CDR3: CSVEGGLVPSSYNEQFF
size: NA; V: TRBV7-2; D: NA; J: TRBJ2-7; DNA: TGTGCCAGCAGCTCCGGACAGCCTATGGGCGAGCAGTACTTC; CDR3: CASSSGQPMGEQYF
size: few; V: TRBV9; D: NA; J: TRBJ2-5; DNA: TGTGCCAGCAGCCCTCCTCCGGAGAAGACCCAGTACTTC; CDR3: CASSPPPEKTQYF
size: NA; V: TRBV29-1; D: NA; J: TRBJ1-2; DNA: TGCAGCGTTGTGGGGGGCGGCACCTATGGCTACACCTTC; CDR3: CSVVGGGTYGYTF
size: NA; V: TRBV6-4; D: TRBD2; J: TRBJ2-3; DNA: TGTGCCAGCAGTAAAGCGGGAGGACGTGATACGCAGTATTTT; CDR3: CASSKAGGRDTQYF
size: NA; V: TRBV28; D: NA; J: TRBJ2-2; DNA: TGTGCCAGCACCAAGGGAGGGAACACCGGGGAGCTGTTTTTT; CDR3: CASTKGGNTGELFF
size: few; V: TRBV7-6; D: NA; J: TRBJ2-7; DNA: TGTGCCAGCAGCTTAGTCTCACGGGGGGCAAGCTCCTACGAGCAGTACTTC; CDR3: CASSLVSRGASSYEQYF
size: NA; V: TRBV20-1; D: NA; J: TRBJ2-7; DNA: TGCAGTGCTAGAGATTGGGGGAGATACGAGCAGTACTTC; CDR3: CSARDWGRYEQYF
size: NA; V: TRBV5-1; D: NA; J: TRBJ2-5; DNA: TGCGCCAGCAGCCTGCAGGGCCCTGGGGAGACCCAGTACTTC; CDR3: CASSLQGPGETQYF
size: NA; V: TRBV20-1; D: NA; J: TRBJ1-3; DNA: TGCAGTGCTAGAGATATAAGGGGTAGATTGGGAAACACCATATATTTT; CDR3: CSARDIRGRLGNTIYF
size: NA; V: TRBV7-2; D: NA; J: TRBJ2-3; DNA: TGTGCCAGCAGCTTAGCTAGCGGCGAGGGGGGGACGCAGTATTTT; CDR3: CASSLASGEGGTQYF
size: NA; V: TRBV29-1; D: NA; J: TRBJ2-7; DNA: TGCAGCGGAACGACAGTTTTTGAGCAGTACTTC; CDR3: CSGTTVFEQYF
size: NA; V: TRBV4-3; D: NA; J: TRBJ2-7; DNA: TGCGCCAGCAGCCCGGGGTGGGGCTCCGGCGACGAGCAGTACTTC; CDR3: CASSPGWGSGDEQYF
size: NA; V: TRBV6-5; D: TRBD1; J: TRBJ2-7; DNA: TGTGCCAGCAGCCCGAACAGGGGTGGCTCCTACGAGCAGTACTTC; CDR3: CASSPNRGGSYEQYF
size: NA; V: TRBV4-2; D: TRBD1; J: TRBJ1-1; DNA: TGTGCCAGCAGCCTTGAATCGGGGCAGGGGGACACTGAAGCTTTCTTT; CDR3: CASSLESGQGDTEAFF
size: many; V: TRBV11-2; D: NA; J: TRBJ2-5; DNA: TGTGCCAGCAGCTTAGAGCAGGGGTCGCGGACCCAGTACTTC; CDR3: CASSLEQGSRTQYF
size: NA; V: TRBV7-9; D: TRBD1; J: TRBJ1-6; DNA: TGTGCCAGCAGCTTAGGACAGGGGGCGTTGGATTCACCCCTCCACTTT; CDR3: CASSLGQGALDSPLHF
size: NA; V: TRBV20-1; D: TRBD1; J: TRBJ2-3; DNA: TGCAGTAATCGACAGGGTGGCGTAGATACGCAGTATTTT; CDR3: CSNRQGGVDTQYF
size: NA; V: TRBV12-3/TRBV12-4; D: NA; J: TRBJ2-5; DNA: TGTGCCAGCAGTTTCCGGGGTTTGTGGGGGACCCAGTACTTC; CDR3: CASSFRGLWGTQYF
size: NA; V: TRBV11-3; D: TRBD2; J: TRBJ2-1; DNA: TGTGCCAGCGCGTCCGGGACTAGCGTAGATGAGCAGTTCTTC; CDR3: CASASGTSVDEQFF
size: few; V: TRBV6-2/TRBV6-3; D: TRBD2; J: TRBJ2-4; DNA: TGTGCCAGCACCGACGGGGGGGCGCGTAGAAACATTCAGTACTTC; CDR3: CASTDGGARRNIQYF
size: many; V: TRBV13; D: NA; J: TRBJ1-2; DNA: TGTGCCAGCACCGGTCCGGGGCGGGGCTACACCTTC; CDR3: CASTGPGRGYTF
size: NA; V: TRBV7-2; D: NA; J: TRBJ2-7; DNA: TGTGCCAGCAGCCGGACCCAGGCTGAGCAGTACTTC; CDR3: CASSRTQAEQYF
size: NA; V: TRBV7-2; D: NA; J: TRBJ2-2; DNA: TGTGCCAGCAGCTTAGCAGGGCTCGGGGAGCTGTTTTTT; CDR3: CASSLAGLGELFF